A selection of T cell receptor beta chains follows, all from one sample in a study of blood T cell repertoires in COVID-19. Sequenced by immunoSEQ multiplex PCR; TCRdb stores in-frame clones only, minus some. There are roughly 150,000 clones in the sample; approximately 91% occur only once, and roughly 5% lies in the top ten. Input material: peripheral blood. The receptors were gathered from a young man with COVID-19, enrolled during active disease. CDR3s include the opening cysteine and the closing phenylalanine or tryptophan.

>TRBV10-2|TRBJ2-1
CASSRTSGSPTDEQFF
>TRBV28|TRBJ2-2
CASSFVRMTGELFF
>TRBV28|TRBJ1-2
CASSSGTGGFNYGYTF
>TRBV7-8|TRBJ2-5
CASSQGGTQYF
>TRBV10-3|TRBJ1-1
CAIGTGGFNTEAFF
>TRBV5-1|TRBJ2-6
CASTPFGAGANVLTF
>TRBV9|TRBJ2-2
CASSVESSGSSPTGELFF
>TRBV19|TRBJ1-5
CASSPPPGQGPNQPQHF
>TRBV5-4|TRBJ2-5
CASSLRTGQETQYF
>TRBV9|TRBJ2-7
CASSPPSGPYEQYF
>TRBV15|TRBJ2-1
CATSREVDGLVVYNEQFF
>TRBV29-1|TRBJ2-7
CSVEVGRGIRNYEQYF
>TRBV5-1|TRBJ2-2
CASSLGTSIGELFF
>TRBV11-2|TRBJ1-5
CASRSGQDQPQHF
>TRBV28|TRBJ2-1
CATQYNEQFF
>TRBV11-3|TRBJ2-2
CASSSRQGARELFF
>TRBV9|TRBJ2-3
CASSARAGGVTDTQYF
>TRBV7-9|TRBJ2-7
CASSSLGTSDSYEQYF
>TRBV5-4|TRBJ2-1
CASSLLVARALNEQFF
>TRBV19|TRBJ2-7
CASSLAQGYEQYF
>TRBV7-9|TRBJ2-7
CASSISGSWYEQYF
>TRBV5-6|TRBJ1-5
CASSFRAQPQHF
>TRBV27|TRBJ2-7
CASSPMGGPYEQYF
>TRBV5-1|TRBJ2-7
CASSEDRVHYEQYF
>TRBV7-9|TRBJ1-1
CASSLDGRATEAFF
>TRBV29-1|TRBJ2-6
CSVPGLAGASGANVLTF
>TRBV13|TRBJ2-1
CASSHAAGPYNEQFF
>TRBV12-3/TRBV12-4|TRBJ2-2
CASSLAPGELFF
>TRBV7-9|TRBJ2-7
CASSLGQAHYEQYF
>TRBV10-1|TRBJ2-1
CASSESRGNEQFF
>TRBV5-1|TRBJ1-2
CASSSDSNYGYTF
>TRBV7-8|TRBJ2-7
CASSLAGGDHYEQYF
>TRBV5-1|TRBJ2-1
CASSFSGTGNEQFF
>TRBV5-4|TRBJ1-2
CASSLDATGGSSGYTF
>TRBV5-1|TRBJ2-1
CASSFTSGADNEQFF
>TRBV30|TRBJ2-7
CAWSLDTSFAQYF
>TRBV7-2|TRBJ2-2
CASSLVSSTGELFF
>TRBV6-6|TRBJ2-3
CASSLALGRADTQYF
>TRBV7-2|TRBJ2-7
CASSPGLAGGHEQYF
>TRBV6-5|TRBJ1-5
CASRQWGGNQPQHF
>TRBV28|TRBJ1-6
CASGRDSRLPLHF
>TRBV15|TRBJ2-1
CATSRVGNYNEQFF
>TRBV9|TRBJ2-1
CASSVAAGYEQFF
>TRBV7-6|TRBJ2-2
CASSSGTGDYTGELFF
>TRBV28|TRBJ1-4
CASSLRLPTNEKLFF
>TRBV4-3|TRBJ2-7
CASSQDRAYEQYF
>TRBV2|TRBJ1-2
CASRLPGLNYGYTF
>TRBV15|TRBJ2-1
CATSSLNEQFF
>TRBV28|TRBJ2-7
CASRTLRSSSYEQYF
>TRBV11-2|TRBJ2-7
CASSLLAGGYEQYF
>TRBV7-6|TRBJ2-5
CASSYLLAGGQETQYF
>TRBV28|TRBJ2-7
CASSLAGTGGSYEQYF
>TRBV15|TRBJ2-1
CATSRDSRANEQFF
>TRBV6-2/TRBV6-3|TRBJ2-1
CASSYWKRLVLSYNEQFF
>TRBV5-5|TRBJ2-7
CASSLGREVFAYEQYF
>TRBV9|TRBJ2-1
CASSVGGLAGGPGRNEQFF